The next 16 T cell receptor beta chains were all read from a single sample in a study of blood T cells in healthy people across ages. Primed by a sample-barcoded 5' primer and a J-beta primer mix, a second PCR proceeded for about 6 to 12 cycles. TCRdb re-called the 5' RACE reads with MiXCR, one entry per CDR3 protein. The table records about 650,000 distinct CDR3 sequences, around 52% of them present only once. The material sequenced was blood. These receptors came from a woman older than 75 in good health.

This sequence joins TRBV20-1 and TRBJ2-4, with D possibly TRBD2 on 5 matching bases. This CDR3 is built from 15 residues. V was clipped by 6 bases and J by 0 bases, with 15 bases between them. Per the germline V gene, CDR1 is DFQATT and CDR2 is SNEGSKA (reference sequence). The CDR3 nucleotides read TGCAGTGCGAACTCCGGGGTCGAAGCCAAAAACATTCAGTACTTC. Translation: CSANSGVEAKNIQYF.

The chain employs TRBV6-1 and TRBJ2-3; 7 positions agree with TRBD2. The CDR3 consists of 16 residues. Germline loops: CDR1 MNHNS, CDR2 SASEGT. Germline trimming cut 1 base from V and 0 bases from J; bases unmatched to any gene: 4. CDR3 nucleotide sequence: TGTGCCAGCAGTGAAGTTTCAGCGGGGAGCACAGATACGCAGTATTTT. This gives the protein CASSEVSAGSTDTQYF.

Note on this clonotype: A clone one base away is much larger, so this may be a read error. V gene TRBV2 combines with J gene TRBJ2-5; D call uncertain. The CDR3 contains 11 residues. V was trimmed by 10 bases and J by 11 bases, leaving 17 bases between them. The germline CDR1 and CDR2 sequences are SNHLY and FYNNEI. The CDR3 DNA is TGTGCCACCAGCGCTTACAATGAGCAGTACTTC. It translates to CATSAYNEQYF. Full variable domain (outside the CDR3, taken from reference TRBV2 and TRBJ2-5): EPEVTQTPSHQVTQMGQEVILRCVPISNHLYFYWYRQILGQKVEFLVSFYNNEISEKSEIFDDQFSVERPDGSNFTLKIRSTKLEDSAMYFCATSAYNEQYFGPGTRLLVL.

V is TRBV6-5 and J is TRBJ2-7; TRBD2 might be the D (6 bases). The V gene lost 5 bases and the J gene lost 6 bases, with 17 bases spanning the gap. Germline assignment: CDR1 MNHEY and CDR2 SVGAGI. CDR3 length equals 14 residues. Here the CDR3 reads CASSPPSLRGEQYF. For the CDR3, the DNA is TGTGCCAGCAGTCCCCCGTCCTTGCGGGGCGAGCAGTACTTC.

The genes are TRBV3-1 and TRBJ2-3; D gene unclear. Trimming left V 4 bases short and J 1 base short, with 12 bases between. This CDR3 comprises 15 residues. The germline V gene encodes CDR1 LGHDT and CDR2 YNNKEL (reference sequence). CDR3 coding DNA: TGTGCCAGCAGCCCCCATACTGGCGGCACAGATACGCAGTATTTT. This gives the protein CASSPHTGGTDTQYF.

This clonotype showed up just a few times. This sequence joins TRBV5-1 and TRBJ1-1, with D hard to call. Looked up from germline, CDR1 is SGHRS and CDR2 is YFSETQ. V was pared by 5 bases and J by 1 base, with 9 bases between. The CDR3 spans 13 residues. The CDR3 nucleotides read TGCGCCAGCAGGGACCAATCGAACACTGAAGCTTTCTTT. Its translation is CASRDQSNTEAFF.

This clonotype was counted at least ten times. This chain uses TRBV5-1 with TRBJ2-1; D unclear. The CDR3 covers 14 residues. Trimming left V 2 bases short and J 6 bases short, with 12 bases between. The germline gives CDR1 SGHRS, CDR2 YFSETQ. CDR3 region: CASSFGNNANEQFF. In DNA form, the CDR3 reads TGCGCCAGCAGCTTTGGGAACAATGCCAATGAGCAGTTCTTC.

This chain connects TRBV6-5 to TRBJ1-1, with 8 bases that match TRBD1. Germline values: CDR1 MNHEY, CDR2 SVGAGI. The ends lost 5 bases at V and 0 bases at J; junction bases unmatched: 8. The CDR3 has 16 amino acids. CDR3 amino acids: CASSRGDRRVNTEAFF. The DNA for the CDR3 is TGTGCCAGCAGTAGGGGGGACAGGAGGGTGAACACTGAAGCTTTCTTT.

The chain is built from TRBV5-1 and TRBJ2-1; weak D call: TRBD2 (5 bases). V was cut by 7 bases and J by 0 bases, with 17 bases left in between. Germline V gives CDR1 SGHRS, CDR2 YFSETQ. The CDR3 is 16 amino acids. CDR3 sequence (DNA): TGCGCCAGCCGGTGGGTCCCCGGGATCTCCTACAATGAGCAGTTCTTC. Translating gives CASRWVPGISYNEQFF.

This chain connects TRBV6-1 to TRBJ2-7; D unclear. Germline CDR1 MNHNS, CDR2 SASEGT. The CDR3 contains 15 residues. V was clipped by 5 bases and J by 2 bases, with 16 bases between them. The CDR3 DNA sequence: TGTGCCAGCAGTCTAAGCGCTCCCGCCACCTACGAGCAGTACTTC. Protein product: CASSLSAPATYEQYF.

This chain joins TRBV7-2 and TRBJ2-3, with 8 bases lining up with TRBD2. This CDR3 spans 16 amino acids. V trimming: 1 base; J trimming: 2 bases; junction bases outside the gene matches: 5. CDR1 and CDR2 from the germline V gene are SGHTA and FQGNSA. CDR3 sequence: CASSLVGGGLTDTQYF. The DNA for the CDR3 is TGTGCCAGCAGCTTAGTTGGCGGGGGGCTCACAGATACGCAGTATTTT.

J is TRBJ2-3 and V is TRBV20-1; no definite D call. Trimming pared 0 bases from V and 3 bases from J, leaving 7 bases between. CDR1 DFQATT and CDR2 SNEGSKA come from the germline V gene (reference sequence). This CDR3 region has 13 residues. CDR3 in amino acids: CSARDVRTDTQYF. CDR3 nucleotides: TGCAGTGCTAGAGATGTCCGAACAGATACGCAGTATTTT.

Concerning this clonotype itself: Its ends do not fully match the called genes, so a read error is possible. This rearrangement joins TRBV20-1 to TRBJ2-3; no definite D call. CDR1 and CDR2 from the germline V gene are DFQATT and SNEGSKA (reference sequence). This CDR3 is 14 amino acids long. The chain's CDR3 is CSARGTRGSDTQYF. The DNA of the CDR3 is TGCAGTGCTAGAGGAACCCGTGGCTCAGATACGCAGTACTTT.

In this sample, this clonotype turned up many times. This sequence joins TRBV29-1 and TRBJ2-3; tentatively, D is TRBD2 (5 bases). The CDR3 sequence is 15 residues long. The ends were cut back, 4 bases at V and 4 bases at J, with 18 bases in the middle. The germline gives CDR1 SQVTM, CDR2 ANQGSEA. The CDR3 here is CSVGRASSPPDTQYF. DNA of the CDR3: TGCAGCGTTGGTAGGGCTAGCTCCCCACCAGATACGCAGTATTTT.

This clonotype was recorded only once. DNA for the CDR3: TGTGCCAGCCACGACAGGGGAATATCTAACTATGGCTACACCTTC. This encodes CASHDRGISNYGYTF. This sequence joins TRBV27 and TRBJ1-2; 8 bases align to TRBD1. The V segment lost 8 bases and the J segment 0 bases; nucleotides outside the gene matches: 8. This CDR3 is 15 amino acids long. Germline-derived CDR1 and CDR2 are MNHEY and SMNVEV (reference sequence).

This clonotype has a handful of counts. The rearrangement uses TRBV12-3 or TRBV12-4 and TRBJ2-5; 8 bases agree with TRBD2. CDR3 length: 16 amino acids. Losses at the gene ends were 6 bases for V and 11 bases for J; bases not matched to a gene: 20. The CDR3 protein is CASSRSRTGGLNEQYF. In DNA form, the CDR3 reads TGTGCCAGCAGCCGTAGCAGGACGGGAGGGCTCAATGAGCAGTACTTC.